This TCR beta chain was documented in a study of naive and memory T cell subsets (dated by TCRdb to the late 2010s). With respect to the entire study: An open-source, UMI-based TCR alpha and beta sequencing pipeline was applied to sorted naive and memory peripheral blood T cell subsets. RNA was DNase-treated and reverse transcribed with TCR constant-region primers, mostly using SuperScript III. The functional CMV T cell responses agreed completely with IgG serology results.

The CDR3 holds 15 amino acids from the cysteine to the phenylalanine. This entry keeps only the CDR3 DNA: 45 bases, framed from base 1. The germline V gene (reference sequence) provides CDR1 LNHDA and CDR2 SQIVND. V loses 1 base at its end and J loses 6 bases; junction bases beyond the gene matches: 1. The method behind the library was UMI-ligation and nested PCR. The beta constant-region primer consisted of an equimolar mixture of two oligonucleotides that together covered TRBC1 and TRBC2. The ligated cDNA went through four rounds of PCR with nested alpha and beta constant-region primers together with the SP2 primer. A single-stranded oligonucleotide containing the SP2 primer and a 12-nucleotide UMI was joined to the 3' end of the cDNA by T4 RNA ligase 1. The ligation reaction was incubated at 16°C for roughly 18-24 hours. To avoid over-amplification, PCR2 was usually performed as a SYBR Green qPCR and halted once a predetermined threshold was reached. Agencourt AMPure XP magnetic beads were used for all purifications after the first. Library quantification was done by Qubit, followed by a TapeStation check on which the main peak was expected at around 650 bp. Pooled libraries were sequenced on an Illumina MiSeq using v2 2x251 paired-end kits, and typically roughly 0.85-2.3 million reads were obtained per sample. Each sample's library went into the pool at 4 to 4.5 nM, and roughly 5-8% PhiX was added to help with cluster recognition. Under the source paper's analysis protocol: Decombinator assigned V and J genes to Demultiplexor-processed FASTQ reads by tag matching, allowing a single base-pair mismatch. UMIs were used by Collapsinator to correct both sequencing errors and frequency errors arising from PCR heterogeneity. TCRs were translated and CDR3s were extracted from the conserved cysteine to the FGXG phenylalanine by CDR3Translator, with non-productive sequences being flagged. Gini, Shannon entropy and inverse Simpson indices were computed after subsampling the repertoires to the same number of UMI-defined TCRs. Within the linear range, a power law was fitted to clonotype abundance distributions using maximum likelihood. On one naive CD8 sample, the pipeline and MIGEC gave similar UMI counts, unique TCR numbers and clonal distributions. In one analysis, naive TCRs that were also found in any memory subset of the same donor were excluded from the naive repertoire. A set of approximately 7,300 CMV-associated CDR3 sequences, compiled from VDJdb and a published dataset, was used to search the repertoires. Clones were called with MiXCR by TCRdb after fastp trimmed the public reads at Q25, and only in-frame beta chains were retained. Rows merge per CDR3 protein into single entries with the most common DNA and genes. The V and J calls, along with clone size, are taken from TCRdb and not from the paper's own processing. This sample gives approximately 80,000 distinct CDR3 sequences in total; about 10% of them show up just once. The biggest ten clones account for 1.2% of the sample.

This clonotype was counted between two and nine times. Which antigen it targets is not known. The sample holds no much larger clone one base away, and base qualities are not on file. Summary of the overall study and its limitations: RNA-based TCR counts may be affected by expression changes linked to T cell activation and differentiation. The repertoire findings for the naive and memory subsets could not be validated against a ground truth because none was available. After error correction, over 95% of naive TCR sequences appeared only once, giving much steeper abundance distributions than memory subsets. Clonotypes were defined as single alpha or beta chain sequences, not paired alpha/beta receptors. The abundance of TCRs followed a power law with an exponent that differed between naive and memory subsets yet stayed consistent across the three individuals. A few larger clonotypes were present in naive repertoires, particularly the CD8 repertoires, and these clonotypes were possibly memory cells re-expressing CD45RA. Gini index rose and Shannon and inverse Simpson diversity fell from naive through CM, EM and EMRA in both CD4 and CD8 cells.

From the second PCR step onward, the TCR alpha chain libraries and the TCR beta chain libraries were amplified separately. Donor CMV status was determined by IFNgamma production from CD4+ T cells after overnight stimulation of fresh PBMCs with CMV viral lysate. CD4 T cells were positively selected using Miltenyi beads, after which CD8 T cells were positively selected from the CD4-negative fraction. Cells stained for CD3, CD4, CD8, CD45RA, CD27 and a live/dead dye were sorted on a BD Aria II into four subsets by CD45RA and CD27. Blood was obtained from a few healthy volunteers, and the blood from each volunteer was fractionated into CD4 and CD8 T cells and subsequently into four differentiation subsets. Roughly 0.12 L of peripheral blood was taken from each donor, and PBMC were separated by density-gradient centrifugation on Ficoll-Paque PLUS. After sorting, cells were lysed in RLT buffer, RNA was extracted using a Qiagen RNeasy kit, and the extracted RNA was stored at -80 degrees C.

Sequencing was carried out using naive CD8+ T cells from blood. The cell subset or site label corresponds to: naive T cells, CD45RA high CD27+. The chain joins TRBV19 to TRBJ2-1, with TRBD2 matching 12 junction bases. The receptor's source is a human donor in good health. The DNA sequence reads TGTGCCAGTAGTATAGGACTAGCGGGAGCCAATGAGCAGTTCTTC. It encodes CASSIGLAGANEQFF.